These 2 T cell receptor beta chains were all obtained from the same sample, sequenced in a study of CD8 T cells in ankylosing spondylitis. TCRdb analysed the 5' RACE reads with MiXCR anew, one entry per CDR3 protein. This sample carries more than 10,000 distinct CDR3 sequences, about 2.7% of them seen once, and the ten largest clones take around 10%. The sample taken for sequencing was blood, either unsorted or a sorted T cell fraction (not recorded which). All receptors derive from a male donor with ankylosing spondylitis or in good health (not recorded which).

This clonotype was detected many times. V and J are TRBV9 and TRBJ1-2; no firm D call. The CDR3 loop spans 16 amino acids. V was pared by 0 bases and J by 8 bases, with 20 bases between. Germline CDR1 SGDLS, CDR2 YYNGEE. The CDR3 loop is CASSVGAGSFMAGYTF. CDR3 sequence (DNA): TGTGCCAGCAGCGTAGGGGCGGGATCCTTTATGGCCGGCTACACCTTC.

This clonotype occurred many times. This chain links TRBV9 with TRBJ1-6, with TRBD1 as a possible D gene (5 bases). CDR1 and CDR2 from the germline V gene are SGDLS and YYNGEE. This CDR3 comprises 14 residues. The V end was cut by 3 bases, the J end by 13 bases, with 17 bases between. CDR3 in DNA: TGTGCCAGCAGCGCCGGGACCGCGCCTGAGCCCCTCCACTTT. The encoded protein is CASSAGTAPEPLHF.